What follows are 18 T cell receptor beta chains derived from one specimen sequenced in a study of vaccination effects on CD4 cells after COVID-19. Data came from immunoSEQ multiplex PCR; TCRdb stores just in-frame clones and leaves some out. Of approximately 74,000 clones in the sample, under 85% are singletons; the top ten hold just under 3%. After expansion with viral peptide pools in the ViraFEST assay, antigen-specific CD4+ T cells were sequenced. Following culture for more than 9 days, CD4+ T cells were isolated. The study found no prior SARS-CoV-2 infection in the vaccine recipients, who tested negative for nucleocapsid antibodies. These receptors lack a known antigen. Sequencing used CD4+ T cells from PBMCs cultured with HCoV-NL63 spike peptides, obtained before COVID-19 vaccination. The receptors were gathered from a human donor who received a COVID-19 vaccine.

The rearrangement uses TRBV7-6 and TRBJ2-2; TRBD1 is a possible D gene (6 bases). V lost 2 bases and J lost 4, with 11 bases in between. Germline V gene data show CDR1 as SGHVS and CDR2 as FNYEAQ. This CDR3 is built from 15 residues. This CDR3 reads CASSLSRGSTGELFF. The DNA for the CDR3 is TGTGCCAGCAGCTTAAGCAGGGGATCCACCGGGGAGCTGTTTTTT.

The V gene is TRBV5-6, the J gene TRBJ1-4, with D maybe TRBD1 (6 bases). In germline, CDR1 is SGHDT, CDR2 YYEEEE. Trimming took 6 bases from V and 5 from J, leaving 20 bases between them. The CDR3 extends over 16 amino acids. This chain's CDR3 is CASNQRMDSQNEKLFF. DNA for the CDR3: TGTGCCAGCAATCAGAGGATGGACAGTCAAAATGAAAAACTGTTTTTT.

The chain joins TRBV7-2 to TRBJ2-5; TRBD2 aligns across 8 bases. Losses at the gene ends were 8 bases for V and 2 bases for J; bases not matched to a gene: 4. Germline V gene data show CDR1 as SGHTA and CDR2 as FQGNSA. This CDR3 region has 13 residues. This chain's CDR3 is CASGSGAQETQYF. The DNA for the CDR3 is TGTGCCAGCGGTAGCGGGGCTCAAGAGACCCAGTACTTC.

This clone has a single count. The V gene is TRBV7-6, the J gene TRBJ2-3; TRBD1 matches 9 bases. Germline V gene lookup returns CDR1 SGHVS and CDR2 FNYEAQ. V lost 4 bases to trimming and J lost 3 bases; unmatched junction nucleotides: 5. This CDR3 comprises 15 residues. The CDR3 nucleotides are TGTGCCAGCAGCTCCCGACAGGGGGGGACAGATACGCAGTATTTT. This translates into CASSSRQGGTDTQYF.

The gene calls are TRBV5-1 and TRBJ2-3, with 7 bases aligning to TRBD1. The V segment lost 0 bases and the J segment 4 bases; nucleotides outside the gene matches: 2. Germline V gives CDR1 SGHRS, CDR2 YFSETQ. The CDR3 runs to 14 residues. CDR3 loop: CASSLAQGADTQYF. CDR3 DNA: TGCGCCAGCAGCTTGGCTCAGGGGGCAGATACGCAGTATTTT.

This chain links TRBV6-5 with TRBJ1-5; D is uncertain. This CDR3 has 15 amino acids. Trimming took 2 bases from V and 3 from J, leaving 11 bases between them. Germline V gene lookup returns CDR1 MNHEY and CDR2 SVGAGI. In nucleotides, the CDR3 is TGTGCCAGCAGTTACGACACTACCTCCAATCAGCCCCAGCATTTT. It yields the protein CASSYDTTSNQPQHF.

The chain recombines TRBV28 with TRBJ1-2; 7 bases fit TRBD1. Trimming took 5 bases from V and 1 from J; bases not matched to a gene: 13. The CDR3 is made up of 17 amino acids. Germline values: CDR1 MDHEN, CDR2 SYDVKM. Here the CDR3 reads CASSIRQGSGFNYGYTF. The CDR3, as DNA: TGTGCCAGCAGTATCAGACAGGGCTCGGGGTTTAACTATGGCTACACCTTC.

V gene TRBV9 combines with J gene TRBJ2-3; a weak D match, TRBD2 (6 bases). CDR3 length equals 12 residues. V gave up 4 bases and J gave up 6 bases, with 9 bases separating them. Germline V CDR1 and CDR2: SGDLS, YYNGEE. CDR3 nucleotides: TGTGCCAGCAGCCCGGGACTGGATACGCAGTATTTT. Its protein is CASSPGLDTQYF.

J is TRBJ2-1 and V is TRBV3-1 (or the pseudogene TRBV3-2), with D unresolved. V was cut by 7 bases and J by 5 bases, with 21 bases left in between. The CDR3 runs 16 residues. Germline CDR1 and CDR2: LGHDT and YNNKEL (reference sequence). In DNA form, the CDR3 reads TGTGCCAGCACCCACCACTCATTGAGCGCCCACAATGAGCAGTTCTTC. The encoded protein is CASTHHSLSAHNEQFF.

The V gene is TRBV2, the J gene TRBJ2-7; D may match TRBD1 or TRBD2 (5 bases each). The germline CDR1 and CDR2 sequences are SNHLY and FYNNEI. V was clipped by 6 bases and J by 7 bases, with 10 bases between them. The CDR3 extends over 11 amino acids. The CDR3 sequence is CASRGPGEQYV. The DNA for the CDR3 is TGTGCCAGCAGGGGACCGGGGGAGCAGTACGTC.

This chain uses TRBV2 with TRBJ2-2; D possibly corresponds to TRBD2 (6 bases). Trimming left V 4 bases short and J 4 bases short, with 13 bases between. The CDR3 consists of 15 residues. Germline V lookup: CDR1 SNHLY, CDR2 FYNNEI. The CDR3 nucleotides read TGTGCCAGCAGTGCACGGGGGTCGGGCACCGGGGAGCTGTTTTTT. Protein product: CASSARGSGTGELFF. Full variable domain (outside the CDR3, taken from reference TRBV2 and TRBJ2-2): EPEVTQTPSHQVTQMGQEVILRCVPISNHLYFYWYRQILGQKVEFLVSFYNNEISEKSEIFDDQFSVERPDGSNFTLKIRSTKLEDSAMYFCASSARGSGTGELFFGEGSRLTVL.

The chain couples TRBV7-2 to TRBJ1-1, with D possibly TRBD1 on 5 matching bases. Germline values: CDR1 SGHTA, CDR2 FQGNSA. This CDR3 is 14 amino acids long. V was cut by 2 bases and J by 5 bases, with 12 bases left in between. The CDR3 nucleotides read TGTGCCAGCAGCTTAAGAGGGGTCGGGACTGAAGCTTTCTTT. Translating gives CASSLRGVGTEAFF. Supplemented by reference TRBV7-2 and TRBJ1-1, the full variable domain reads GAGVSQSPSNKVTEKGKDVELRCDPISGHTALYWYRQSLGQGLEFLIYFQGNSAPDKSGLPSDRFSAERTGGSVSTLTIQRTQQEDSAVYLCASSLRGVGTEAFFGQGTRLTVV.

The chain employs TRBV9 and TRBJ2-3; tentative D call: TRBD2 (5 bases). Germline assignment: CDR1 SGDLS and CDR2 YYNGEE. V lost 0 bases and J lost 5, with 7 bases in between. The CDR3 loop spans 13 amino acids. The CDR3, as DNA: TGTGCCAGCAGCGTAGGGGCGGGAGATACGCAGTATTTT. It encodes CASSVGAGDTQYF.

This chain's CDR3 is CASTRTNSPLHF. The CDR3, as DNA: TGTGCCAGCACTAGGACCAACTCACCCCTCCACTTT. V and J are TRBV28 and TRBJ1-6; the D is unclear. CDR1 is MDHEN and CDR2 is SYDVKM in the germline V gene. This CDR3 has 12 residues. V lost 7 bases to trimming and J lost 10 bases, with 11 bases between them.

The rearrangement links TRBV9 to TRBJ2-6; tentative D call: TRBD2 (5 bases). Germline V CDR1 and CDR2: SGDLS, YYNGEE. This CDR3 has 17 amino acids. The germline V and J ends were trimmed by 0 bases and 0 bases, with 10 bases remaining between them. CDR3: CASSVGLGSSGANVLTF. The CDR3 DNA is TGTGCCAGCAGCGTAGGTCTAGGGAGCTCTGGGGCCAACGTCCTGACTTTC.

The rearrangement links TRBV6-5 to TRBJ1-2; no reliable D call. This CDR3 is built from 12 residues. V was pared by 0 bases and J by 7 bases, with 6 bases between. Germline CDR1 and CDR2: MNHEY and SVGAGI. The CDR3 DNA follows: TGTGCCAGCAGTTACTCGCAAGGTGGCTACACCTTC. This codes for CASSYSQGGYTF.

The V gene is TRBV18, the J gene TRBJ1-1; D not resolved. Germline V lookup: CDR1 KGHSH, CDR2 LQKENI. V lost 6 bases to trimming and J lost 6 bases, with 14 bases between them. CDR3 size: 13 residues. CDR3 region: CASSPSIVAEAFF. CDR3 coding DNA: TGTGCCAGCTCCCCCTCGATTGTCGCTGAAGCTTTCTTT.

This clone came up a few times. The J gene is TRBJ2-2, the V gene TRBV5-1; no clear D gene. Germline V gene sequence: CDR1 SGHRS, CDR2 YFSETQ. V was pared by 2 bases and J by 1 base, with 6 bases between. The CDR3 extends over 14 amino acids. CDR3 coding DNA: TGCGCCAGCAGCTTCCCGGGGAACACCGGGGAGCTGTTTTTT. The encoded protein is CASSFPGNTGELFF.